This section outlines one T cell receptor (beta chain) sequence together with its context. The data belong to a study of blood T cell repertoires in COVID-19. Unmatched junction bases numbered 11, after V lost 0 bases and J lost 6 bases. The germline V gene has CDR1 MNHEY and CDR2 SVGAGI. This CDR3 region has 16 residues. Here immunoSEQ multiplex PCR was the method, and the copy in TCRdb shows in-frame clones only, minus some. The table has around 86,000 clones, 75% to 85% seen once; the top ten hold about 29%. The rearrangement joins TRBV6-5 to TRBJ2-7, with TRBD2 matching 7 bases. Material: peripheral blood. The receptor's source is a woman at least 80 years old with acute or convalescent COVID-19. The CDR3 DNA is TGTGCCAGCAGTTACTCGATAGGACTAGACTCCAGCGAGCAGTACTTC. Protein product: CASSYSIGLDSSEQYF.